What follows are 18 T cell receptor beta chains derived from one specimen sequenced in a study of T cell responses to AZD1222 COVID-19 vaccine. Clones were sequenced by immunoSEQ multiplex PCR, and TCRdb holds only the in-frame ones, with some missing. The sample includes about 120,000 clones, 75% to 90% of them seen just once. The source material was peripheral blood, sampled on day 0 of AZD1222 vaccination. These receptor sequences come from an adult in good health.

The chain combines TRBV19 with TRBJ1-5, with D possibly TRBD1 on 6 matching bases. Trimming cost V 8 bases and J 0 bases, with 17 bases left between them. CDR1 LNHDA and CDR2 SQIVND come from the germline V gene (reference sequence). The CDR3 extends over 16 amino acids. The CDR3 protein is CASANRAHNSNQPQHF. For the CDR3, the DNA is TGTGCCAGTGCTAACAGGGCGCACAATAGCAATCAGCCCCAGCATTTT. The full variable domain, completed using reference TRBV19 and TRBJ1-5, is DGGITQSPKYLFRKEGQNVTLSCEQNLNHDAMYWYRQDPGQGLRLIYYSQIVNDFQKGDIAEGYSVSREKKESFPLTVTSAQKNPTAFYLCASANRAHNSNQPQHFGDGTRLSIL.

CDR3 sequence reads: CASGTDYNQPQHF. The CDR3 bases are TGTGCCAGCGGGACCGACTACAATCAGCCCCAGCATTTT. The chain links TRBV2 to TRBJ1-5, with D perhaps matching TRBD1 (5 bases). Between the trimmed V and J ends, which lost 8 bases and 3 bases, there was a span of 11 bases. The V gene's germline CDR1 is SNHLY and CDR2 FYNNEI. The CDR3 consists of 13 residues.

The chain recombines TRBV6-1 with TRBJ1-2, with D hard to call. CDR1 is MNHNS and CDR2 is SASEGT in the germline V gene. The CDR3 runs 14 residues. V lost 0 bases to trimming and J lost 6 bases, with 11 bases between them. This CDR3 is CASSEAQIFNGYTF. The DNA of the CDR3 is TGTGCCAGCAGTGAAGCGCAGATCTTCAATGGCTACACCTTC.

The chain recombines TRBV30 with TRBJ1-4, with 9 bases lining up with TRBD1. J lost 8 bases, V lost 5 bases, and 9 bases had no gene match. This CDR3 comprises 14 residues. Per the germline V gene, CDR1 is GTSNPN and CDR2 is SVGIG (reference sequence). The CDR3 protein is CAWDPGTGREKLFF. As DNA, the CDR3 is TGTGCCTGGGACCCCGGGACAGGGAGGGAAAAACTGTTTTTT.

The chain couples TRBV12-3 or TRBV12-4 to TRBJ1-5; D not certain. V was trimmed by 3 bases and J by 2 bases, leaving 5 bases between them. The CDR3 is 13 residues long. CDR3 sequence reads: CASSFFGNQPQHF. DNA of the CDR3: TGTGCCAGCAGTTTTTTTGGCAATCAGCCCCAGCATTTT.

The chain couples TRBV11-2 to TRBJ2-5; TRBD2 aligns across 7 bases. This CDR3 comprises 14 residues. With 1 base clipped from V and 7 bases from J, the junction kept 6 bases outside the gene matches. CDR1 is SGHAT, CDR2 FQNNGV, per germline. CDR3 protein: CASSLGEGLGTQYF. The CDR3 region has the DNA TGTGCCAGCAGCTTAGGGGAGGGTTTAGGGACCCAGTACTTC.

About this clone itself: No conserved phenylalanine or tryptophan ends this CDR3, so it is likely a read error. The limits of the CDR3 on the DNA are not certain, so only TCRdb's listed CDR3 is given. The rearrangement joins TRBV30 to TRBJ1-1; whether TRBD1, the table's D call, matches the DNA was not checked. The length of the CDR3 is 12 amino acids, counting both ends. Germline V gene lookup returns CDR1 GTSNPN and CDR2 SVGIG (reference sequence). CDR3 protein: CAWSVPHGRGQV.

The CDR3 loop is CASSLAGVLPDTQYF. CDR3 nucleotide sequence: TGTGCCAGCAGCCTAGCGGGGGTACTACCAGATACGCAGTATTTT. V and J are TRBV5-8 and TRBJ2-3; 10 bases agree with TRBD2. There are 15 residues in the CDR3. V lost 4 bases and J lost 4; bases outside the gene matches: 6. Germline loops: CDR1 SGHTS, CDR2 YDEGEE.

This chain joins TRBV7-8 and TRBJ2-2; TRBD2 matches 10 bases. The CDR3 spans 16 residues. CDR1 and CDR2 (germline): SGHVS, FQNEAQ. V gave up 4 bases and J gave up 5 bases; unmatched junction bases: 7. The CDR3 is CASSSNSLAGTGELFF. DNA for the CDR3: TGTGCCAGCAGCTCTAACTCACTAGCGGGAACCGGGGAGCTGTTTTTT. The full variable domain, in which reference TRBV7-8 and TRBJ2-2 provide the parts outside the CDR3, is GAGVSQSPRYKVAKRGQDVALRCDPISGHVSLFWYQQALGQGPEFLTYFQNEAQLDKSGLPSDRFFAERPEGSVSTLKIQRTQQEDSAVYLCASSSNSLAGTGELFFGEGSRLTVL.

This chain connects TRBV3-1 (or the pseudogene TRBV3-2) to TRBJ2-1; 8 bases are shared with TRBD2. Germline lookup yields CDR1 LGHDT and CDR2 YNNKEL (reference sequence). This CDR3 is built from 17 residues. The J segment lost 0 bases and the V segment lost 1 base, leaving 5 bases of the junction unmatched. The CDR3 nucleotides read TGTGCCAGCAGCCAAGCCACGGGGGGGCCCTCCTACAATGAGCAGTTCTTC. This codes for CASSQATGGPSYNEQFF.

This rearrangement joins TRBV29-1 to TRBJ1-2; D ambiguous. Germline values: CDR1 SQVTM, CDR2 ANQGSEA. V gave up 7 bases and J gave up 2 bases, with 11 bases separating them. The CDR3 runs 12 residues. CDR3 in amino acids: CSGRSPNYGYTF. The CDR3 coding sequence is TGCAGCGGCAGGTCGCCCAACTATGGCTACACCTTC.

This clone was counted a single time. The chain employs TRBV19 and TRBJ1-4; 7 positions match TRBD1. The CDR3 sequence is 16 residues long. In germline, CDR1 is LNHDA, CDR2 SQIVND (reference sequence). V was clipped by 4 bases and J by 3 bases; unmatched bases: 8. CDR3 amino acids: CASSNGRDSPNEKLFF. DNA for the CDR3: TGTGCCAGTAGTAACGGCCGGGACAGCCCTAATGAAAAACTGTTTTTT.

This chain uses TRBV7-7 with TRBJ2-2; 9 nucleotides line up with TRBD2. CDR3 size: 16 residues. CDR1 SSHAT and CDR2 FNYEAQ come from the germline V gene (reference sequence). V was clipped by 1 base and J by 5 bases; unmatched bases: 5. CDR3 region: CASSLESGGITGELFF. The CDR3 DNA reads as TGTGCCAGCAGCTTAGAAAGCGGGGGGATTACCGGGGAGCTGTTTTTT.

This clone was seen a single time. This chain connects TRBV9 to TRBJ2-5; tentatively, D is TRBD1 (5 bases). CDR1 is SGDLS, CDR2 YYNGEE, per germline. Trimming pared 1 base from V and 4 bases from J, leaving 5 bases between. This CDR3 region has 12 residues. CDR3 sequence: CASSVRGETQYF. The CDR3 DNA reads TGTGCCAGCAGCGTAAGGGGAGAGACCCAGTACTTC.

This chain connects TRBV7-9 to TRBJ1-2; possible D gene TRBD1, 5 bases. The CDR3 extends over 15 amino acids. Germline-derived CDR1 and CDR2 are SEHNR and FQNEAQ (reference sequence). The V gene lost 3 bases and the J gene lost 4 bases, with 15 bases spanning the gap. The CDR3 DNA follows: TGTGCCAGCAGCTTTATTTCAGGGCCTGGCTATGGCTACACCTTC. It yields the protein CASSFISGPGYGYTF.

This chain joins TRBV4-3 and TRBJ1-2; a weak D match, TRBD1 (6 bases). This CDR3 comprises 13 residues. Germline CDR1 LGHNA, CDR2 YSLEER. Trimming took off 0 bases at V and 12 bases at J, with 14 bases between the two ends. The CDR3 protein is CASSQEGGGSHTF. The CDR3 DNA follows: TGCGCCAGCAGCCAAGAAGGAGGGGGGAGCCACACCTTC.

The CDR3 coding sequence is TGTGCCAGCGGCCGGGACAGGGGGGTTTCGGAGACCCAGTACTTC. The encoded protein is CASGRDRGVSETQYF. V usage is TRBV27 and J usage is TRBJ2-5; 11 bases map to TRBD1. From germline, CDR1 is MNHEY and CDR2 SMNVEV (reference sequence). CDR3 length equals 15 residues. Trimming at V came to 8 bases and at J to 5 bases, leaving 10 bases not matched to a gene.

This chain connects TRBV10-3 to TRBJ1-1; 7 bases agree with TRBD1. The CDR3 runs 13 residues. Germline trimming cut 6 bases from V and 4 bases from J; bases unmatched to any gene: 5. Per germline, CDR1 ENHRY and CDR2 SYGVKD. The CDR3, as DNA: TGTGCCATCAGAGACAGGGAATCCACTGAAGCTTTCTTT. Translating it yields CAIRDRESTEAFF.